This T cell receptor (beta chain) stems from a study of blood T cell repertoires in COVID-19. Study context: Sources were T cells, B-cell-depleted T cells, or PBMCs; the material itself was cDNA or gDNA.

Here immunoSEQ multiplex PCR was the method, and the copy in TCRdb shows in-frame clones only, minus some. The table has approximately 260,000 clones, over 70% seen once; the top ten hold around 7.8%. The CDR3 sequence is 14 residues long. Germline values: CDR1 ENHRY, CDR2 SYGVKD. V shed 0 bases, J shed 6 bases, and the junction held 4 bases outside the gene matches. This clone was observed many times. Sample: peripheral blood. This TCR was sampled from a human donor in a cohort sampled during active COVID-19. The V gene is TRBV10-3, the J gene TRBJ1-2, with 7 bases aligning to TRBD1. The CDR3 DNA sequence: TGTGCCATCAGTGAGTCAGGAGGGGGCGATGGCTACACCTTC. The encoded protein is CAISESGGGDGYTF.